One and the same sample provided the 32 T cell receptor beta chains below, sequenced in a study of T cell repertoires in cytomegalovirus infection. In TCRdb, the reads were re-called with MiXCR into one record per CDR3 protein. The sample lists more than 200,000 distinct CDR3 sequences, approximately 9% occurring once. Input material: PBMCs. Source of these receptors: a human donor in good health (CMV status not recorded). Some clones in this sample may be carry-over from other donors' samples.

This clonotype was counted many times. Germline is not matched at one junction end, which may reflect a read error. This rearrangement joins TRBV7-7 to TRBJ1-1, with no clear D. CDR3 length equals 13 residues. Per germline, CDR1 SSHAT and CDR2 FNYEAQ (reference sequence). The CDR3 loop reads CASSSKPNTEAFF. CDR3 nucleotides: TGTGCTAGCAGCTCAAAGCCGAACACTGAAGCTTTCTTT.

This clonotype was picked up many times. The rearrangement links TRBV7-2 to TRBJ2-5, with D unclear. Germline V lookup: CDR1 SGHTA, CDR2 FQGNSA. This CDR3 spans 13 amino acids. Trimming removed 1 base at V and 5 bases at J, with 8 bases between. Written as DNA, the CDR3 is TGTGCCAGCAGCTTAGGGGCCCGGGAGACCCAGTACTTC. Protein product: CASSLGARETQYF.

This clonotype has a count of ten or more. V is TRBV7-2 and J is TRBJ2-3; 7 bases are shared with TRBD2. Germline V gene sequence: CDR1 SGHTA, CDR2 FQGNSA. The length of the CDR3 is 15 residues. The V gene end was trimmed by 1 base and the J gene end by 5 bases; junction bases not matched to a gene: 6. DNA of the CDR3: TGTGCCAGCAGCTTAGGGGGGGGGGTGGGAGATACGCAGTATTTT. Translating gives CASSLGGGVGDTQYF.

This clonotype was seen only a few times. This rearrangement joins TRBV7-2 to TRBJ2-3; D might be TRBD1 or TRBD2, each matching 6 bases. The CDR3 runs to 20 residues. The V gene's germline CDR1 is SGHTA and CDR2 FQGNSA. Trimming pared 1 base from V and 0 bases from J, leaving 23 bases between. CDR3 sequence (DNA): TGTGCCAGCAGCTTAGGGTTCATGGGGGGCGCCACTCTTAGCACAGATACGCAGTATTTT. Its translation is CASSLGFMGGATLSTDTQYF.

CDR3 nucleotides: TGTGCCAGCAGCCCTACGACAGTAAGAAACTACGAGCAGTACTTC. Its translation: CASSPTTVRNYEQYF. V and J are TRBV7-2 and TRBJ2-7; perhaps TRBD1 as D (5 bases). This CDR3 has 15 residues. The V end lost 5 bases, the J end lost 3 bases, and 17 bases lay between the germline ends. Germline V gives CDR1 SGHTA, CDR2 FQGNSA.

This clonotype occurred a few times. The chain joins TRBV20-1 to TRBJ2-7, with D tentatively TRBD1 or TRBD2 (5 bases each). Germline V gene sequence: CDR1 DFQATT, CDR2 SNEGSKA (reference sequence). Deletions cut 5 bases from V and 5 bases from J, with 25 bases between. This CDR3 region has 16 residues. CDR3 region: CSAQTAGTYALNEQYF. In DNA form, the CDR3 reads TGCAGTGCTCAGACTGCCGGGACCTATGCCTTAAACGAGCAGTACTTC.

In this sample, this clonotype turned up many times. This chain links TRBV7-3 with TRBJ2-3; D perhaps matches TRBD2 (7 bases). V lost 1 base and J lost 2, with 19 bases in between. There are 18 residues in the CDR3. Germline V gene data show CDR1 as SGHTA and CDR2 as FQGTGA. The DNA of the CDR3 is TGTGCCAGCAGCTTAAACAGGGACTACCACTTGGACACAGATACGCAGTATTTT. It specifies CASSLNRDYHLDTDTQYF.

The rearrangement joins TRBV5-5 to TRBJ2-2, with TRBD2 as a possible D gene (7 bases). Trimming stripped 0 bases from V and 8 bases from J, with 17 bases between. This CDR3 contains 16 residues. Germline assignment: CDR1 SGHKS and CDR2 YYEKEE (reference sequence). CDR3 sequence reads: CASSLAAGASTGELFF. CDR3 DNA sequence: TGTGCCAGCAGCTTGGCCGCGGGGGCCAGTACTGGGGAGCTGTTTTTT.

This clonotype was seen many times. The chain couples TRBV7-6 to TRBJ1-1, with D perhaps matching TRBD1 (5 bases). The length of the CDR3 is 13 residues. V lost 2 bases and J lost 7, with 11 bases in between. The V gene's germline CDR1 is SGHVS and CDR2 FNYEAQ. CDR3 sequence (DNA): TGTGCCAGCAGCTTACAGGGTTATCGTGAAGCTTTCTTT. Translating gives CASSLQGYREAFF.

This clonotype came up many times. The chain couples TRBV7-2 to TRBJ1-5; 10 bases map to TRBD1. Germline V lookup: CDR1 SGHTA, CDR2 FQGNSA. The CDR3 extends over 14 amino acids. V shed 1 base and J 7 bases; nucleotides not matched to a gene: 1. CDR3 amino acids: CASSLGDRGQPQHF. The CDR3 DNA is TGTGCCAGCAGCTTAGGGGACAGGGGACAGCCCCAGCATTTT.

This clonotype was seen many times. The chain links TRBV19 to TRBJ2-1, with 9 bases aligning to TRBD2. Per germline, CDR1 LNHDA and CDR2 SQIVND (reference sequence). J was trimmed by 9 bases and V by 3 bases; bases with no gene match: 12. CDR3 length: 16 residues. The CDR3 loop reads CASSIGPAAGGPEQFF. CDR3 DNA: TGTGCCAGTAGTATCGGTCCGGCGGCGGGGGGGCCTGAGCAGTTCTTC.

This chain joins TRBV27 and TRBJ2-5; 7 bases align to TRBD2. From germline, CDR1 is MNHEY and CDR2 SMNVEV (reference sequence). The CDR3 loop spans 16 amino acids. V trimming: 7 bases; J trimming: 0 bases; junction bases outside the gene matches: 11. CDR3 in DNA: TGTGCCAGCATGATGGGGAGCGGGGCGTACCAAGAGACCCAGTACTTC. Amino acid sequence: CASMMGSGAYQETQYF.

This clonotype has a count of ten or more. V and J are TRBV7-2 and TRBJ2-5; a possible D gene is TRBD2 (6 bases). Germline V gives CDR1 SGHTA, CDR2 FQGNSA. The CDR3 length is 14 residues. V lost 5 bases and J 7 bases, leaving 17 bases between the germline ends. DNA of the CDR3: TGTGCCAGCAGCCTTGGGCGGGGTAGTTGGACCCAGTACTTC. It codes for CASSLGRGSWTQYF.

This clonotype was counted many times. The gene calls are TRBV6-4 and TRBJ2-1; D is perhaps TRBD2 (6 bases). Germline values: CDR1 MRHNA, CDR2 SNTAGT. The CDR3 length is 15 residues. Trimming took 4 bases from V and 4 from J, leaving 14 bases between them. This chain's CDR3 is CASSVDGTPYNEQFF. CDR3 in DNA: TGTGCCAGCAGTGTAGACGGGACTCCTTACAATGAGCAGTTCTTC.

This clonotype was counted many times. This chain joins TRBV6-2 or TRBV6-3 and TRBJ2-3, with 10 bases that match TRBD2. Germline V gene lookup returns CDR1 MNHEY and CDR2 SVGEGT. The CDR3 has 18 residues. With V trimmed by 2 bases and J by 6 bases, 14 bases remained unmatched. In nucleotides, the CDR3 is TGTGCCAGCAGTTACGAATCTCTAGCGGGAGCAGTTACCGATACGCAGTATTTT. Its translation: CASSYESLAGAVTDTQYF.

This clonotype was detected many times. The chain recombines TRBV28 with TRBJ2-7, with a tentative D call TRBD1 (5 bases). Germline CDR1 is MDHEN and CDR2 is SYDVKM. With 3 bases removed from V and 5 bases from J, the gap between germline ends came to 14 bases. CDR3 length: 14 residues. Here the CDR3 reads CASSFRQGFDEQYF. CDR3 bases: TGTGCCAGCAGTTTCCGCCAGGGTTTCGACGAGCAGTACTTC. The whole variable domain, filled in from reference TRBV28 and TRBJ2-7, reads DVKVTQSSRYLVKRTGEKVFLECVQDMDHENMFWYRQDPGLGLRLIYFSYDVKMKEKGDIPEGYSVSREKKERFSLILESASTNQTSMYLCASSFRQGFDEQYFGPGTRLTVT.

This clonotype was counted a few times. An end of the junction differs from the germline gene, which may be a read error. CDR3 nucleotide sequence: TGCAGTGCTAGAGACCGGACTAGCGGGAGAGTTCGGTTC. Amino acids: CSARDRTSGRVRF. The chain couples TRBV20-1 to TRBJ2-1, with TRBD2 identical over 13 bases. This CDR3 comprises 13 residues. Germline values: CDR1 DFQATT, CDR2 SNEGSKA (reference sequence).

This clonotype was seen many times. This chain joins TRBV19 and TRBJ1-6; 7 positions match TRBD1. The CDR3 is made up of 15 amino acids. Germline assignment: CDR1 LNHDA and CDR2 SQIVND (reference sequence). The trim removed 5 bases at V and 2 bases at J, leaving 3 bases unmatched. The CDR3 loop is CASSEGQAYNSPLHF. DNA for the CDR3: TGTGCCAGTAGTGAAGGACAGGCCTATAATTCACCCCTCCACTTT.

This clonotype was found many times. The chain employs TRBV12-3 or TRBV12-4 and TRBJ2-3; no clear D gene. CDR3 length equals 14 residues. Trimming removed 0 bases at V and 2 bases at J, with 6 bases between. CDR3 DNA: TGTGCCAGCAGTTTAGCGTCCGTCACAGATACGCAGTATTTT. Its protein is CASSLASVTDTQYF.

The sample holds many counts of this clonotype. The rearrangement joins TRBV7-8 to TRBJ1-3; D gene unclear. V dropped 3 bases and J dropped 4 bases, with 10 bases sitting between them. This CDR3 is built from 14 residues. CDR1 is SGHVS, CDR2 FQNEAQ, per germline. The DNA of the CDR3 is TGTGCCAGCAGCTTTTTAGATCTCGGAAACACCATATATTTT. Its protein is CASSFLDLGNTIYF.

This clonotype has ten or more counts. CDR3 DNA sequence: TGTGCCAGCAGTCCGTTACTTGGTGAAGCTTTCTTT. Translating gives CASSPLLGEAFF. This chain uses TRBV6-5 with TRBJ1-1; D ambiguous. Trimming removed 5 bases from V and 7 bases from J, with 11 bases in between. Germline V CDR1 and CDR2: MNHEY, SVGAGI. The CDR3 consists of 12 residues.

This clonotype has only a few counts. V and J are TRBV5-1 and TRBJ2-7; D is undetermined. CDR1 is SGHRS, CDR2 YFSETQ, per germline. Trimming removed 6 bases from V and 2 bases from J, with 15 bases in between. This CDR3 has 14 residues. The CDR3 loop is CASMTSLYPYEQYF. In DNA, the CDR3 is TGCGCCAGCATGACCTCACTTTACCCCTACGAGCAGTACTTC.

The chain joins TRBV14 to TRBJ1-6; 8 positions match TRBD1. Germline CDR1 SGHDN, CDR2 FVKESK. V gave up 4 bases and J gave up 5 bases; unmatched junction bases: 7. The CDR3 spans 16 residues. The DNA of the CDR3 is TGTGCCAGCAGCCTTAGGACAGGGTTTCATAATTCACCCCTCCACTTT. Its protein product is CASSLRTGFHNSPLHF.

V is TRBV6-2 or TRBV6-3 and J is TRBJ2-2, with D possibly TRBD2 on 6 matching bases. This CDR3 has 14 residues. CDR1 and CDR2 (germline): MNHEY, SVGEGT. V was cut by 6 bases and J by 6 bases, with 14 bases left in between. In DNA form, the CDR3 reads TGTGCCAGCAGCGGGAGAGACCCACCCGGGGAGCTGTTTTTT. This sequence encodes CASSGRDPPGELFF.

This clonotype was counted many times. The chain uses TRBV7-3 and TRBJ1-6, with D unclear. Germline V gene sequence: CDR1 SGHTA, CDR2 FQGTGA. This CDR3 contains 13 residues. V shed 5 bases and J shed 6 bases, with 8 bases lying between them. Here the CDR3 DNA reads TGTGCCAGCAGCCCCACGCCTAATTCACCCCTCCACTTT. It translates to CASSPTPNSPLHF.

This clonotype was observed at least ten times. The chain combines TRBV7-2 with TRBJ1-1, with TRBD1 as a possible D gene (6 bases). Germline values: CDR1 SGHTA, CDR2 FQGNSA. V lost 2 bases, J lost 1 base, and 8 bases lay in between. The CDR3 has 14 amino acids. CDR3 DNA: TGTGCCAGCAGCTTAAAGGGGGGGAACACTGAAGCTTTCTTT. Translated, it gives CASSLKGGNTEAFF.

This clonotype was counted many times. This chain connects TRBV7-2 to TRBJ2-7, with D possibly TRBD1 on 6 matching bases. The V end was cut by 1 base, the J end by 3 bases, with 10 bases between. Germline loops: CDR1 SGHTA, CDR2 FQGNSA. This CDR3 is 14 amino acids long. The CDR3 is CASSLEEGDYEQYF. As DNA, the CDR3 is TGTGCCAGCAGCTTAGAAGAGGGGGACTACGAGCAGTACTTC.

This clonotype was seen a few times. V and J are TRBV19 and TRBJ1-1; D is ambiguous. Trimming pared 5 bases from V and 0 bases from J, leaving 13 bases between. The germline CDR1 and CDR2 sequences are LNHDA and SQIVND (reference sequence). The CDR3 contains 15 residues. The CDR3 is CASSFVQNLNTEAFF. The DNA of the CDR3 is TGTGCCAGTAGTTTCGTACAGAACCTGAACACTGAAGCTTTCTTT. Using reference TRBV19 and TRBJ1-1 for the parts outside the CDR3, the full variable domain is DGGITQSPKYLFRKEGQNVTLSCEQNLNHDAMYWYRQDPGQGLRLIYYSQIVNDFQKGDIAEGYSVSREKKESFPLTVTSAQKNPTAFYLCASSFVQNLNTEAFFGQGTRLTVV.

As to this clonotype: Since a much larger clone is just one base distant, this may be a read error. J is TRBJ1-1 and V is TRBV29-1; D remains unclear. Per the germline V gene, CDR1 is SQVTM and CDR2 is ANQGSEA. The V end lost 3 bases, the J end lost 10 bases, and 15 bases lay between the germline ends. This CDR3 is built from 12 residues. CDR3 protein: CSVDMGPPVAFF. The CDR3 bases are TGCAGCGTTGATATGGGTCCTCCTGTAGCTTTCTTT.

The CDR3 coding sequence is TGTGCCAGCAGCCCCGTAGTAGGGGAGCAGTACTTC. It yields the protein CASSPVVGEQYF. This chain links TRBV7-4 with TRBJ2-7; D call uncertain. V lost 5 bases to trimming and J lost 7 bases, with 12 bases between them. The germline CDR1 and CDR2 sequences are SGHVT and SQSDAQ. CDR3 size: 12 residues.

This clonotype appeared many times. This chain links TRBV7-2 with TRBJ2-1, with 8 bases aligning to TRBD2. Losses at the gene ends were 5 bases for V and 0 bases for J; bases not matched to a gene: 15. CDR3 length: 19 residues. The germline gives CDR1 SGHTA, CDR2 FQGNSA. In nucleotides, the CDR3 is TGTGCCAGCAGCGCTCCGGGACTAGTTGGTAGGGGCTCCTACAATGAGCAGTTCTTC. Translation: CASSAPGLVGRGSYNEQFF.

The V gene is TRBV4-3, the J gene TRBJ2-7; 7 nucleotides line up with TRBD2. The CDR3 runs to 17 residues. J gave up 0 bases and V 3 bases, and 11 bases lay outside the gene matches. Germline V lookup: CDR1 LGHNA, CDR2 YSLEER. This chain's CDR3 is CASSQVGPAGLSYEQYF. The CDR3 DNA is TGCGCCAGCAGCCAGGTGGGTCCAGCGGGGCTCTCCTACGAGCAGTACTTC.